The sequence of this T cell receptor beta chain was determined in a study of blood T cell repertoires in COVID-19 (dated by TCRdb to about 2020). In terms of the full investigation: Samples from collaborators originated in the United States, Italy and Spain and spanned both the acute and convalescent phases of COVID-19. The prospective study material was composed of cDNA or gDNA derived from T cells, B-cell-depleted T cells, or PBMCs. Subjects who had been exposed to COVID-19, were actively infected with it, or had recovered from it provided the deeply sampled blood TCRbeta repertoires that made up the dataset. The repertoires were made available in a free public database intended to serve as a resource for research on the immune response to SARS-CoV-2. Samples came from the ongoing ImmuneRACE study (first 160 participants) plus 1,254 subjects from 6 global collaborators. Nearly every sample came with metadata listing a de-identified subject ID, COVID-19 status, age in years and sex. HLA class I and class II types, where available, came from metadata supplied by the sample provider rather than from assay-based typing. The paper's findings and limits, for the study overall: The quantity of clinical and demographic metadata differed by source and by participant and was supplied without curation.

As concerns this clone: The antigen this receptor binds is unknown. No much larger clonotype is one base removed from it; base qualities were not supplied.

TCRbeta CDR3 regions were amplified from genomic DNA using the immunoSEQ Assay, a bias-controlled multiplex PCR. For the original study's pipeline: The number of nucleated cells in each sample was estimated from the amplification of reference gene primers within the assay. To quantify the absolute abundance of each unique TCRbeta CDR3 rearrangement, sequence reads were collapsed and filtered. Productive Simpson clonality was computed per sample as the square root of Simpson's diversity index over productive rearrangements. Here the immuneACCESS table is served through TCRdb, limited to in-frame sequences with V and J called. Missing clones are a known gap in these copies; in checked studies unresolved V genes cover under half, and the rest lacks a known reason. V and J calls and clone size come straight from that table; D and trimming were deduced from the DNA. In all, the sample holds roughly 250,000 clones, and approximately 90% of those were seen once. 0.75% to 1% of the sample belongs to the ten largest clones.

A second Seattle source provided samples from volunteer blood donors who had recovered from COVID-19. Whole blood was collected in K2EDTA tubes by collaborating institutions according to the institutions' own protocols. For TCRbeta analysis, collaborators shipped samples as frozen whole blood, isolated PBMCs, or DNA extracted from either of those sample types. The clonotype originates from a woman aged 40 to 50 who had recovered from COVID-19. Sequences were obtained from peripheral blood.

CDR3 region: CASGKTTGSLQPQHF. The sequence in DNA is TGTGCCAGCGGCAAGACGACAGGATCGCTACAGCCCCAGCATTTT. This chain is built from TRBV6-5 and TRBJ1-5, with a weak D call of TRBD1 (6 bases match). The germline V gene specifies MNHEY as CDR1 and SVGAGI as CDR2. There are 15 amino acids in the CDR3, from cysteine to phenylalanine inclusive. Left in the record is the CDR3 DNA by itself, 45 bases read in frame from the first base. V drops 8 bases and J drops 7 bases, leaving 21 bases in between.